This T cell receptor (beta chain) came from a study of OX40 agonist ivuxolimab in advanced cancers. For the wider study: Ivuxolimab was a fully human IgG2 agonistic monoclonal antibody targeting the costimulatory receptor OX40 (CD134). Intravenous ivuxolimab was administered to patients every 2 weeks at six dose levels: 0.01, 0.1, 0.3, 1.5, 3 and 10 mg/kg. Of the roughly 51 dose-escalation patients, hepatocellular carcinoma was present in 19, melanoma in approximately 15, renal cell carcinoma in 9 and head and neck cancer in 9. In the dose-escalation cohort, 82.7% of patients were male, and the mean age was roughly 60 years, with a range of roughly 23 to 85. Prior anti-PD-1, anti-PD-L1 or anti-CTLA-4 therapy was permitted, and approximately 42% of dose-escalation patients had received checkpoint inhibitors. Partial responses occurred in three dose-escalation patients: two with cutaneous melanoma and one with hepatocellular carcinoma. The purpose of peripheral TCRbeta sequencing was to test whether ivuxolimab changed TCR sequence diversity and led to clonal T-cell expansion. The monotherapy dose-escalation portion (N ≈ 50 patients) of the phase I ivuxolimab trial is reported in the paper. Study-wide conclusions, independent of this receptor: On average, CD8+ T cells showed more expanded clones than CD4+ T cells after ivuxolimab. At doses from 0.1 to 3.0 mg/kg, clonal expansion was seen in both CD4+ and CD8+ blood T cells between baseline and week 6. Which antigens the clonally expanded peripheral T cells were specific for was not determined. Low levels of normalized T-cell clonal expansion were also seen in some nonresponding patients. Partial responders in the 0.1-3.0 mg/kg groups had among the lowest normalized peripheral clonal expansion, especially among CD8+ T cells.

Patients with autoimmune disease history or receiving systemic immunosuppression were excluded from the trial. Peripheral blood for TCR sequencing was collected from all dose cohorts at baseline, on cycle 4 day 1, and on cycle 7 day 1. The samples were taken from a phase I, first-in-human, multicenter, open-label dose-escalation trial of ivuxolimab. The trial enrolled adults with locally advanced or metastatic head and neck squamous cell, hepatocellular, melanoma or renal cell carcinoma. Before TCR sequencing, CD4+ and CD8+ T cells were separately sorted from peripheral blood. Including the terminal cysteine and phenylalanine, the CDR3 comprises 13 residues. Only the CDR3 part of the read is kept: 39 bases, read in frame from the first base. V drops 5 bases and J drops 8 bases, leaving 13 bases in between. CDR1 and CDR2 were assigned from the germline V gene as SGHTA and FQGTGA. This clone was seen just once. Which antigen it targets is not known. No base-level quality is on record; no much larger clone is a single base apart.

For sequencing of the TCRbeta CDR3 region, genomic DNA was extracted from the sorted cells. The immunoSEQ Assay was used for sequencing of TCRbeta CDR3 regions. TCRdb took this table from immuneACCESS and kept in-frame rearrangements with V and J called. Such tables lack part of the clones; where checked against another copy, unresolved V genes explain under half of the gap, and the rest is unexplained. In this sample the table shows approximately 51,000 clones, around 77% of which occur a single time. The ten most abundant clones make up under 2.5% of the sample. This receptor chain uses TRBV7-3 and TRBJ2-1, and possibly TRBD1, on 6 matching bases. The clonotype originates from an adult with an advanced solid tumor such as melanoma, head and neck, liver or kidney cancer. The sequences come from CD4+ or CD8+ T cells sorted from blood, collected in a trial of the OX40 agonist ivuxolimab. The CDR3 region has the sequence CASSNGQIDEQFF. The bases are TGTGCCAGCAGCAACGGACAGATCGATGAGCAGTTCTTC.